This TCR beta chain was sequenced during a study of blood T cell repertoires in COVID-19. Study in general: Samples came from the United States, Italy and Spain, spanning acute and convalescent COVID-19. Sources were T cells, B-cell-depleted T cells, or PBMCs; the material itself was cDNA or gDNA.

The V gene's germline CDR1 is KGHSH and CDR2 LQKENI. This CDR3 has 17 residues. Trimming removed 4 bases from V and 4 bases from J; junction bases left unmatched: 11. Authors' processing steps: Amplification with reference gene primers provided the estimates of nucleated cell counts. Clones were sequenced by immunoSEQ multiplex PCR, and TCRdb holds only the in-frame ones, with some missing. V, J and clone size derive from that table, while D and trimming were established from the DNA sequence. The profile shows about 200,000 clones, about 80% of them singletons. A few counts support this clone. The chain links TRBV18 to TRBJ1-5; 9 positions match TRBD1. The sample consisted of peripheral blood. This receptor was identified in a man aged 60 to 69 with acute or convalescent COVID-19. CDR3 residues: CASSLRQGVTSNQPQHF. The CDR3 DNA is TGTGCCAGCTCACTTCGACAGGGGGTTACCAGTAATCAGCCCCAGCATTTT. Supplemented by reference TRBV18 and TRBJ1-5, the full variable domain reads NAGVMQNPRHLVRRRGQEARLRCSPMKGHSHVYWYRQLPEEGLKFMVYLQKENIIDESGMPKERFSAEFPKEGPSILRIQQVVRGDSAAYFCASSLRQGVTSNQPQHFGDGTRLSIL.